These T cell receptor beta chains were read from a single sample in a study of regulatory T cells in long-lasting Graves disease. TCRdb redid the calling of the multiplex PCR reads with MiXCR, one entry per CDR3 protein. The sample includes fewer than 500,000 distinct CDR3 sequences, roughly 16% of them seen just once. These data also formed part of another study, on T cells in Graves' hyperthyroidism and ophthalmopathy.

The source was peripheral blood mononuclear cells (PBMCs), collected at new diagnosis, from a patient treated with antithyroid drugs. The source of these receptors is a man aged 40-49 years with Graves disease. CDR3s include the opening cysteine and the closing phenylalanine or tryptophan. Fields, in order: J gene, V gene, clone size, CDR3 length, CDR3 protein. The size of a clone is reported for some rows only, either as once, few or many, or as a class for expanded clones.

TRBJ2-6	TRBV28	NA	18	CASSRGLAAPGGANVLTF
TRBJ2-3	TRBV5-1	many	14	CASSWRAGTDTQYF
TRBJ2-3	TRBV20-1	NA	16	CSTGTSGRAGTDTQYF
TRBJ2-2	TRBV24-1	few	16	CATGTSGRAITGELFF
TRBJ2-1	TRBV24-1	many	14	CATSDRDFYNEQFF
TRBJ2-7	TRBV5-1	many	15	CASSSSPGPPYEQYF
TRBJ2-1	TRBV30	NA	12	CAWSVGADEQFF
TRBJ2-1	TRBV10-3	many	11	CAIMDDVEQFF
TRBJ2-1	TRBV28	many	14	CASTRGFSYNEQFF
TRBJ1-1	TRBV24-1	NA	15	CATSDWYSLPAEAFF
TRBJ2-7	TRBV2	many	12	CASSGLAPTQYF
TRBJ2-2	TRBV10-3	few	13	CAIMSGRVEELFF
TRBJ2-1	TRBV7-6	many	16	CASSWISGSSYNEQFF
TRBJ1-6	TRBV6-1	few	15	CASSEIGVLNSPLHF
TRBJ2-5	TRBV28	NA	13	CASSSQGLETQYF
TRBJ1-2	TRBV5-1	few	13	CASSLDKIGGYTF
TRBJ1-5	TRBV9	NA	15	CASSPSGWGDQPQHF
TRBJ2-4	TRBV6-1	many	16	CASSERISGVRDIQYF
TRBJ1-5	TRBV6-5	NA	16	CASSYPARGHERAQHF
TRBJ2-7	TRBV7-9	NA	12	CASSTSGYEQYF
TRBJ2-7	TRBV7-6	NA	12	CASSSATYEQYF
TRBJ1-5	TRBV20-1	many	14	CSAGAPKGNQPQHF
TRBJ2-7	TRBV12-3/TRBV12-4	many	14	CASSWSDRGGTQYF
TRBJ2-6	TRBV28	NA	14	CASRQIRGANVLTF
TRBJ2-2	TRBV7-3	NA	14	CASSPQSGTGELFF
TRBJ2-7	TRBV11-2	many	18	CASSLRAGGYKIGYEQYF
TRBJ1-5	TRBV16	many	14	CASSPGRLEKPQHF